This T cell receptor (beta chain) was captured in a study of technical replicates of blood from several donors. This clone was recorded only once. Assay used: immunoSEQ multiplex PCR; TCRdb lists only in-frame clones, some missing. There are around 80,000 clones in the sample; about 94% occur only once, and 0.38% lies in the top ten. The specimen was T cells isolated from PBMCs. This TCR was sampled from a human donor in good health.

The CDR3 loop reads CASSLHRIAGGPYEQYF. CDR3 nucleotides: TGTGCCAGCAGCTTACATAGGATAGCGGGAGGGCCCTACGAGCAGTACTTC. The chain is built from TRBV7-3 and TRBJ2-7; TRBD2 matches 11 bases. Germline-derived CDR1 and CDR2 are SGHTA and FQGTGA. The V segment lost 2 bases and the J segment 2 bases; nucleotides outside the gene matches: 8. The CDR3 is 17 residues long.